This entry lists 13 T cell receptor beta chains sequenced from one sample in a study of neurological immune-mediated disorders. One entry per CDR3 protein, called by TCRdb with MiXCR from the 5' RACE reads. The sample holds 100,000 or so distinct CDR3 sequences, 3.5% seen once. The sequenced sample consisted of PBMCs. The receptors stem from a woman under 30 with multiple sclerosis.

The chain combines TRBV6-1 with TRBJ1-1; D is uncertain. Germline CDR1 MNHNS, CDR2 SASEGT. There are 14 residues in the CDR3. The V end lost 2 bases, the J end lost 7 bases, and 14 bases lay between the germline ends. CDR3 in amino acids: CASSELNGLDEAFF. CDR3 bases: TGTGCCAGCAGTGAATTGAACGGCCTTGATGAAGCTTTCTTT.

This clonotype was recorded at least ten times. The chain recombines TRBV15 with TRBJ2-7; D perhaps matches TRBD2 (6 bases). The CDR3 is 16 residues long. In germline, CDR1 is LNHNV, CDR2 YYDKDF (reference sequence). V lost 0 bases and J 3 bases, leaving 15 bases between the germline ends. DNA for the CDR3: TGTGCCACCAGCAGAGATTTACTGGGCGGGATCTACGAGCAGTACTTC. This sequence encodes CATSRDLLGGIYEQYF. The whole variable domain, remainder taken from reference TRBV15 and TRBJ2-7, is DAMVIQNPRYQVTQFGKPVTLSCSQTLNHNVMYWYQQKSSQAPKLLFHYYDKDFNNEADTPDNFQSRRPNTSFCFLDIRSPGLGDTAMYLCATSRDLLGGIYEQYFGPGTRLTVT.

This clonotype appeared many times. The V and J genes are TRBV5-5 and TRBJ1-1, with D possibly matching TRBD1 (6 bases). V was clipped by 5 bases and J by 1 base, with 9 bases between them. This CDR3 contains 13 residues. Germline lookup yields CDR1 SGHKS and CDR2 YYEKEE (reference sequence). CDR3 residues: CASRSGQNTEAFF. CDR3 sequence (DNA): TGTGCCAGCAGATCGGGACAGAACACTGAAGCTTTCTTT.

This clonotype was recorded many times. The rearrangement links TRBV29-1 to TRBJ1-2, with D uncertain. CDR1 is SQVTM, CDR2 ANQGSEA, per germline. The length of the CDR3 is 12 residues. Between the trimmed V and J ends, which lost 4 bases and 3 bases, there was a span of 9 bases. CDR3: CSVARDYYGYTF. In DNA form, the CDR3 reads TGCAGCGTTGCCCGGGATTACTATGGCTACACCTTC.

The sample holds many counts of this clonotype. The chain employs TRBV19 and TRBJ2-7, with 10 bases identical to TRBD1. V was clipped by 6 bases and J by 5 bases; unmatched bases: 7. CDR1 and CDR2 (germline): LNHDA, SQIVND (reference sequence). CDR3 length equals 14 residues. In DNA, the CDR3 is TGTGCCAGTAGGCCCGGGACAGGGGTCCACGAGCAGTACTTC. Translated, it gives CASRPGTGVHEQYF. Full variable domain (remainder filled in from reference TRBV19 and TRBJ2-7): DGGITQSPKYLFRKEGQNVTLSCEQNLNHDAMYWYRQDPGQGLRLIYYSQIVNDFQKGDIAEGYSVSREKKESFPLTVTSAQKNPTAFYLCASRPGTGVHEQYFGPGTRLTVT.

The table lists this clonotype with many counts. CDR3 nucleotide sequence: TGCAGTGCTAGGATTACTAGTGACACTCTCTATGGCTACACCTTC. It yields the protein CSARITSDTLYGYTF. The chain employs TRBV20-1 and TRBJ1-2; D gene unclear. Germline V CDR1 and CDR2: DFQATT, SNEGSKA (reference sequence). Trimming stripped 3 bases from V and 4 bases from J, with 18 bases between. This CDR3 region has 15 residues.

Many counts were recorded for this clonotype. The gene calls are TRBV19 and TRBJ1-4; possible D gene TRBD1, 5 bases. The CDR3 is made up of 14 amino acids. Deletions cut 5 bases from V and 7 bases from J, with 14 bases between. CDR1 is LNHDA, CDR2 SQIVND, per germline (reference sequence). The CDR3 nucleotides read TGTGCCAGTAGTCTTGGACGGAGGGGTGAAAAACTGTTTTTT. Translation gives CASSLGRRGEKLFF. Variable domain in full (rest from reference TRBV19 and TRBJ1-4): DGGITQSPKYLFRKEGQNVTLSCEQNLNHDAMYWYRQDPGQGLRLIYYSQIVNDFQKGDIAEGYSVSREKKESFPLTVTSAQKNPTAFYLCASSLGRRGEKLFFGSGTQLSVL.

This clonotype was recorded at least ten times. The V and J genes are TRBV20-1 and TRBJ2-7; tentative D call: TRBD2 (6 bases). Germline-derived CDR1 and CDR2 are DFQATT and SNEGSKA (reference sequence). Trimming removed 5 bases from V and 4 bases from J, with 18 bases in between. The CDR3 covers 14 residues. The CDR3 loop reads CSAGSLRGGYEQYF. CDR3 DNA sequence: TGCAGTGCTGGGAGCTTGCGGGGCGGGTACGAGCAGTACTTC.

In this sample, this clonotype turned up a few times. The chain carries TRBV7-2 and TRBJ2-7; 7 bases are a match to TRBD2. Germline V CDR1 and CDR2: SGHTA, FQGNSA. J gave up 5 bases and V 1 base, and 8 bases lay outside the gene matches. The CDR3 consists of 15 residues. The CDR3 spells CASSLDGRVVDEQYF. In DNA form, the CDR3 reads TGTGCCAGCAGCTTAGATGGGAGGGTGGTGGACGAGCAGTACTTC.

This clonotype was counted at least ten times. The chain has TRBV20-1 and TRBJ2-3, with D hard to call. The germline V and J ends were trimmed by 5 bases and 0 bases, with 6 bases remaining between them. Germline V CDR1 and CDR2: DFQATT, SNEGSKA (reference sequence). The CDR3 consists of 12 residues. The CDR3 loop reads CSAADSTDTQYF. The CDR3 DNA reads as TGCAGTGCTGCGGATAGCACAGATACGCAGTATTTT.

This clonotype was picked up many times. The gene calls are TRBV29-1 and TRBJ2-3; D ambiguous. V was clipped by 3 bases and J by 14 bases, with 18 bases between them. CDR1 and CDR2 (germline): SQVTM, ANQGSEA. The CDR3 totals 12 residues. CDR3 sequence: CSVEDLWVLRYF. DNA for the CDR3: TGCAGCGTTGAGGATTTATGGGTCCTTCGGTATTTT.

This clonotype has at least ten counts. The chain is built from TRBV20-1 and TRBJ2-3, with 9 bases fitting TRBD2. J was trimmed by 1 base and V by 6 bases; bases with no gene match: 8. In germline, CDR1 is DFQATT, CDR2 SNEGSKA (reference sequence). The CDR3 is 15 residues long. The CDR3 protein is CSAMRGGPGTDTQYF. In nucleotides, the CDR3 is TGCAGTGCAATGCGGGGGGGCCCGGGCACAGATACGCAGTATTTT.

About this clonotype itself: One base away lies a much larger clone, so this may be a sequencing read error. This chain connects TRBV11-2 to TRBJ1-4; D perhaps matches TRBD1 (6 bases). CDR3 length: 15 amino acids. Germline values: CDR1 SGHAT, CDR2 FQNNGV. CDR3 in DNA: TGTGCCAACAGCTTAGGGGGTACCACTAATGAAAAACTGTTTTTT. Translation gives CANSLGGTTNEKLFF.